The 7 T cell receptor beta chains listed next were all sequenced from one sample in a study of blood T cell repertoires in COVID-19. The repertoire was sequenced with immunoSEQ multiplex PCR; TCRdb's copy has only in-frame clones and lacks some. Of around 140,000 clones listed, around 87% are singletons. Sequenced material: peripheral blood. These receptors came from an older man with acute or convalescent COVID-19.

The chain joins TRBV9 to TRBJ1-1; tentatively, D is TRBD1 (6 bases). V gave up 4 bases and J gave up 0 bases, with 10 bases separating them. Germline V gives CDR1 SGDLS, CDR2 YYNGEE. This CDR3 contains 14 residues. The CDR3 DNA reads as TGTGCCAGCAGCTTTGGACAGATGAACACTGAAGCTTTCTTT. Translated, it gives CASSFGQMNTEAFF. The whole variable domain, filled in from reference TRBV9 and TRBJ1-1, reads DSGVTQTPKHLITATGQRVTLRCSPRSGDLSVYWYQQSLDQGLQFLIQYYNGEERAKGNILERFSAQQFPDLHSELNLSSLELGDSALYFCASSFGQMNTEAFFGQGTRLTVV.

This clone was recorded only once. The J gene is TRBJ1-4, the V gene TRBV28, with 7 bases identical to TRBD1. Trimming cost V 6 bases and J 4 bases; bases outside gene matches: 5. The CDR3 contains 14 residues. Germline V lookup: CDR1 MDHEN, CDR2 SYDVKM. CDR3 in amino acids: CASRTGTVNEKLFF. CDR3 DNA: TGTGCCAGCAGGACCGGGACAGTTAATGAAAAACTGTTTTTT.

This chain uses TRBV7-2 with TRBJ1-2; 8 bases line up with TRBD1. This CDR3 comprises 14 residues. V shed 3 bases and J 6 bases; nucleotides not matched to a gene: 6. Looked up from germline, CDR1 is SGHTA and CDR2 is FQGNSA. The CDR3 nucleotides are TGTGCCAGCAGCTTGCCCAGGGGGCTAAATGGCTACACCTTC. Translated: CASSLPRGLNGYTF.

V is TRBV5-1 and J is TRBJ2-3, with TRBD2 matching 7 bases. The V and J ends lost 4 bases and 0 bases, in that order; junction bases with no gene match: 8. Germline loops: CDR1 SGHRS, CDR2 YFSETQ. This CDR3 contains 16 residues. The CDR3 protein is CASSPGGTESTDTQYF. The DNA for the CDR3 is TGCGCCAGCAGCCCGGGAGGCACAGAAAGCACAGATACGCAGTATTTT. Full variable domain (outside the CDR3, taken from reference TRBV5-1 and TRBJ2-3): KAGVTQTPRYLIKTRGQQVTLSCSPISGHRSVSWYQQTPGQGLQFLFEYFSETQRNKGNFPGRFSGRQFSNSRSEMNVSTLELGDSALYLCASSPGGTESTDTQYFGPGTRLTVL.

The V gene is TRBV6-1, the J gene TRBJ1-2; tentatively, D is TRBD1 (5 bases). With 1 base removed from V and 6 bases from J, the gap between germline ends came to 21 bases. Germline CDR1 MNHNS, CDR2 SASEGT. The length of the CDR3 is 17 residues. CDR3 protein: CASSEDRFTGPPNGYTF. CDR3 nucleotide sequence: TGTGCCAGCAGTGAAGACAGGTTTACGGGTCCGCCTAATGGCTACACCTTC.

The chain recombines TRBV6-5 with TRBJ1-5; no clear D. Between the trimmed V and J ends, which lost 6 bases and 6 bases, there was a span of 12 bases. There are 13 residues in the CDR3. CDR1 is MNHEY and CDR2 is SVGAGI in the germline V gene. The CDR3 region has the DNA TGTGCCAGCAGCCCCCACAGCGGTCAGCCCCAGCATTTT. This translates into CASSPHSGQPQHF.

The chain links TRBV10-3 to TRBJ2-7; 9 bases line up with TRBD1. Trimming at V came to 10 bases and at J to 5 bases, leaving 9 bases not matched to a gene. Germline assignment: CDR1 ENHRY and CDR2 SYGVKD. The CDR3 covers 13 residues. CDR3 region: CATLQGARNEQYF. The CDR3 nucleotides are TGTGCCACCTTACAGGGGGCGCGCAACGAGCAGTACTTC.